The 26 T cell receptor beta chains given below trace back to one sample, sequenced in a study of T-cell memory formation after mild COVID-19 (dated by TCRdb to the early 2020s). Libraries came from 5' RACE. Reads for this sample came from an Illumina NovaSeq 6000. TCRdb applied fastp at Q25 and MiXCR to the public reads, then kept only in-frame beta chains. Duplicate CDR3 protein sequences are folded into a single record with the most common DNA and genes. The sample contains roughly 240,000 distinct CDR3 sequences, 15% of them found a single time. The ten largest clones capture around 2.2% of the sample. Sequenced sample: PBMCs or a T cell subset sorted from them (not recorded which). These receptors all stem from an adult woman who had mild COVID-19 (a few samples of this study predate the infection). The sample titles of this study are shuffled in the database, so cell type and time point are left out; the donor was told from shared clones.

This clonotype has at least ten counts. This rearrangement joins TRBV4-3 to TRBJ2-5; TRBD2 matches 10 bases. J was trimmed by 13 bases and V by 2 bases; bases with no gene match: 10. The CDR3 covers 14 residues. Germline CDR1 and CDR2: LGHNA and YSLEER. In nucleotides, the CDR3 is TGCGCCAGCAGCCAAAACTTACTAGCGGGAAGGAGGTACTTC. It specifies CASSQNLLAGRRYF.

The rearrangement links TRBV20-1 to TRBJ2-7; 14 bases align to TRBD2. CDR3 length equals 14 residues. From germline, CDR1 is DFQATT and CDR2 SNEGSKA (reference sequence). The trim removed 3 bases at V and 6 bases at J, leaving 4 bases unmatched. CDR3 in amino acids: CSASWTSGRREQYF. For the CDR3, the DNA is TGCAGTGCTAGTTGGACTAGCGGGAGGCGCGAGCAGTACTTC.

Ten or more counts support this clonotype. V and J are TRBV9 and TRBJ2-1, with D tentatively TRBD2 (5 bases). V lost 4 bases, J lost 2 bases, and 13 bases lay in between. Germline CDR1 SGDLS, CDR2 YYNGEE. The length of the CDR3 is 15 residues. The DNA of the CDR3 is TGTGCCAGCAGCACGGGAACTCTCGCCTACAATGAGCAGTTCTTC. This sequence encodes CASSTGTLAYNEQFF.

This chain uses TRBV20-1 with TRBJ2-3, with TRBD2 matching 7 bases. CDR1 is DFQATT and CDR2 is SNEGSKA in the germline V gene (reference sequence). V gave up 6 bases and J gave up 2 bases; unmatched junction bases: 5. This CDR3 spans 13 amino acids. This CDR3 reads CSAPSGLTDTQYF. The DNA of the CDR3 is TGCAGTGCCCCTAGCGGACTCACAGATACGCAGTATTTT.

Only a few counts were recorded for this clonotype. The chain uses TRBV12-3 or TRBV12-4 and TRBJ1-5; D is unresolved. The germline V and J ends were trimmed by 2 bases and 2 bases, with 7 bases remaining between them. The CDR3 consists of 14 residues. CDR3 residues: CASSLQEGNQPQHF. CDR3 DNA: TGTGCCAGCAGTTTACAGGAGGGCAATCAGCCCCAGCATTTT.

The chain carries TRBV5-1 and TRBJ1-6; D unclear. Germline V CDR1 and CDR2: SGHRS, YFSETQ. V was shortened by 6 bases and J by 3 bases, with 10 bases between the two germline ends. The CDR3 contains 14 residues. In DNA form, the CDR3 reads TGCGCCAGCACCGAGGGAGTCTATAATTCACCCCTCCACTTT. It encodes CASTEGVYNSPLHF. Together with reference TRBV5-1 and TRBJ1-6, the CDR3 gives the full variable domain: KAGVTQTPRYLIKTRGQQVTLSCSPISGHRSVSWYQQTPGQGLQFLFEYFSETQRNKGNFPGRFSGRQFSNSRSEMNVSTLELGDSALYLCASTEGVYNSPLHFGNGTRLTVT.

The chain recombines TRBV12-3 or TRBV12-4 with TRBJ2-3; perhaps TRBD2 as D (6 bases). Trimming shortened V by 5 bases and J by 5 bases, and 14 bases separated the two germline ends. This CDR3 region has 14 residues. In DNA form, the CDR3 reads TGTGCCAGCAGTGTCAGCCTAGCGATAGATACGCAGTATTTT. Residues: CASSVSLAIDTQYF.

This clonotype has a handful of counts. The rearrangement links TRBV5-1 to TRBJ1-2; D remains unclear. V shed 4 bases and J shed 0 bases, with 13 bases lying between them. Germline V gene data show CDR1 as SGHRS and CDR2 as YFSETQ. The CDR3 spans 15 residues. CDR3 DNA: TGCGCCAGCAGCCTCGATCGGGGAGCTAACTATGGCTACACCTTC. This sequence encodes CASSLDRGANYGYTF.

The V call is TRBV6-6, the J call TRBJ2-7; a possible D gene is TRBD1 (6 bases). With 2 bases removed from V and 7 bases from J, the gap between germline ends came to 15 bases. CDR3 length: 14 residues. CDR1 is MNHNY and CDR2 is SVGAGI in the germline V gene (reference sequence). In nucleotides, the CDR3 is TGTGCCAGCAGTTACCCGAACAGGGAAGGGGAGCAGTACTTC. Translated, it gives CASSYPNREGEQYF.

CDR3 sequence (DNA): TGCGCCAGCAGCCCCCCGGGGGTAGCGGGAGTCCGTGAGCAGTTCTTC. Translation: CASSPPGVAGVREQFF. This chain links TRBV5-1 with TRBJ2-1; the match to TRBD2 covers 9 bases. V lost 4 bases, J lost 9 bases, and 14 bases stayed unmatched. This CDR3 has 16 amino acids. The germline V gene has CDR1 SGHRS and CDR2 YFSETQ.

This clonotype was observed at least ten times. The chain is built from TRBV10-3 and TRBJ1-1; perhaps TRBD1 as D (5 bases). The length of the CDR3 is 14 residues. Looked up from germline, CDR1 is ENHRY and CDR2 is SYGVKD. V lost 4 bases, J lost 1 base, and 10 bases lay in between. CDR3 sequence reads: CAISVRGRNTEAFF. The CDR3 bases are TGTGCCATCAGTGTTCGGGGGAGGAACACTGAAGCTTTCTTT.

This clonotype occurred many times. The chain has TRBV24-1 and TRBJ2-1; 8 nucleotides align to TRBD1. V trimming: 3 bases; J trimming: 0 bases; junction bases outside the gene matches: 6. The germline V gene encodes CDR1 KGHDR and CDR2 SFDVKD. This CDR3 comprises 17 residues. CDR3 in DNA: TGTGCCACCAGTGATGCGGGACAGGCGACCTCCTACAATGAGCAGTTCTTC. Amino acid sequence: CATSDAGQATSYNEQFF.

This clonotype was observed a few times. The chain links TRBV6-1 to TRBJ2-6, with a weak D call TRBD1 (5 bases). The CDR3 length is 15 residues. CDR1 is MNHNS, CDR2 SASEGT, per germline. V lost 5 bases and J lost 4, with 12 bases in between. The CDR3 bases are TGTGCCAGCAGTCCCCAGGGAACCGGGGCCAACGTCCTGACTTTC. It specifies CASSPQGTGANVLTF.

A few counts support this clonotype. The rearrangement links TRBV5-6 to TRBJ2-5; 10 bases map to TRBD2. Looked up from germline, CDR1 is SGHDT and CDR2 is YYEEEE. The junction had 3 bases not matched to a gene; V was cut back by 0 bases and J by 4 bases. The CDR3 contains 15 residues. The CDR3 sequence: CASSLVAGGRETQYF. For the CDR3, the DNA is TGTGCCAGCAGCTTGGTAGCGGGGGGTCGAGAGACCCAGTACTTC.

The chain employs TRBV7-9 and TRBJ2-5; TRBD1 aligns across 9 bases. Germline-derived CDR1 and CDR2 are SEHNR and FQNEAQ (reference sequence). The CDR3 contains 18 residues. The trim removed 4 bases at V and 0 bases at J, leaving 12 bases unmatched. CDR3 protein: CASSSYLGQGRYQETQYF. The CDR3, as DNA: TGTGCCAGCAGCTCCTACCTCGGACAGGGGAGGTACCAAGAGACCCAGTACTTC.

This clonotype showed up many times. V usage is TRBV20-1 and J usage is TRBJ2-7; 9 bases map to TRBD2. The germline CDR1 and CDR2 sequences are DFQATT and SNEGSKA (reference sequence). CDR3 length: 14 amino acids. Unmatched junction bases numbered 6, after V lost 2 bases and J lost 4 bases. This CDR3 is CSARLIAGVYEQYF. CDR3 sequence (DNA): TGCAGTGCTAGACTCATAGCGGGAGTATACGAGCAGTACTTC.

The chain uses TRBV2 and TRBJ1-6; a weak D match, TRBD1 (6 bases). The CDR3 extends over 20 amino acids. V lost 5 bases to trimming and J lost 0 bases, with 23 bases between them. Germline V gene lookup returns CDR1 SNHLY and CDR2 FYNNEI. The CDR3 sequence: CASSTHRVLNPNSYNSPLHF. CDR3 coding DNA: TGTGCCAGCAGTACCCACAGGGTGCTCAATCCTAACTCCTATAATTCACCCCTCCACTTT.

The chain has TRBV3-1 and TRBJ1-2; a possible D gene is TRBD1 (6 bases). Trimming took off 4 bases at V and 4 bases at J, with 13 bases between the two ends. Germline CDR1 reads LGHDT; CDR2 reads YNNKEL (reference sequence). This CDR3 has 14 amino acids. The CDR3 region is CASSPRTAFYGYTF. The CDR3 nucleotides read TGTGCCAGCAGCCCCAGGACAGCTTTCTATGGCTACACCTTC.

The rearrangement links TRBV3-1 to TRBJ1-2; TRBD1 might be the D (6 bases). Germline V gene data show CDR1 as LGHDT and CDR2 as YNNKEL (reference sequence). Trimming shortened V by 5 bases and J by 4 bases, and 17 bases separated the two germline ends. The CDR3 runs to 15 residues. This CDR3 reads CASSGPLQGRYGYTF. In nucleotides, the CDR3 is TGTGCCAGCAGCGGGCCCTTACAGGGCCGCTATGGCTACACCTTC.

This clonotype appeared a few times. The chain uses TRBV28 and TRBJ2-3; D possibly corresponds to TRBD2 (5 bases). CDR3 length: 14 residues. Between the trimmed V and J ends, which lost 5 bases and 5 bases, there was a span of 14 bases. CDR1 and CDR2 from the germline V gene are MDHEN and SYDVKM. CDR3 sequence: CASSTPGLGDTQYF. CDR3 bases: TGTGCCAGCAGTACCCCGGGGTTGGGAGATACGCAGTATTTT.

The chain joins TRBV3-1 to TRBJ2-1, with 14 bases aligning to TRBD2. Germline assignment: CDR1 LGHDT and CDR2 YNNKEL (reference sequence). V gave up 0 bases and J gave up 9 bases; unmatched junction bases: 13. The CDR3 extends over 19 amino acids. CDR3 amino acids: CASSQDVPGLAGAWSEQFF. CDR3 coding DNA: TGTGCCAGCAGCCAAGACGTTCCGGGACTAGCGGGAGCGTGGAGTGAGCAGTTCTTC.

This clonotype was found a few times. The chain couples TRBV11-2 to TRBJ2-1; 7 nucleotides match TRBD1. CDR1 is SGHAT, CDR2 FQNNGV, per germline. The J segment lost 8 bases and the V segment lost 5 bases, leaving 12 bases of the junction unmatched. This CDR3 is 15 amino acids long. The CDR3 DNA reads TGTGCCAGCAGCGACAGGGAGCGGTCCTGGGATGAGCAGTTCTTC. It specifies CASSDRERSWDEQFF.

This clonotype was counted a few times. This chain links TRBV12-3 or TRBV12-4 with TRBJ2-5, with D maybe TRBD2 (6 bases). The CDR3 extends over 13 amino acids. V was clipped by 4 bases and J by 9 bases, with 15 bases between them. The CDR3 sequence: CASSSQIGEAQYF. CDR3 sequence (DNA): TGTGCCAGCAGTTCACAGATCGGGGAGGCCCAGTACTTC.

The chain employs TRBV6-5 and TRBJ1-4; 7 nucleotides agree with TRBD1. The CDR3 runs to 14 residues. CDR1 is MNHEY, CDR2 SVGAGI, per germline. The junction had 5 bases not matched to a gene; V was cut back by 6 bases and J by 4 bases. CDR3 residues: CASSPGQLNEKLFF. The CDR3 nucleotides are TGTGCCAGCAGCCCGGGACAGCTTAATGAAAAACTGTTTTTT.

V gene TRBV12-3 or TRBV12-4 combines with J gene TRBJ2-2; no firm D call. The V and J ends lost 5 bases and 6 bases respectively, with 10 bases between them. The CDR3 runs to 13 residues. The CDR3 spells CASSPLPSGELFF. The DNA for the CDR3 is TGTGCCAGCAGTCCCCTACCCTCCGGGGAGCTGTTTTTT.

The V gene is TRBV5-6, the J gene TRBJ1-5, with 9 bases aligning to TRBD1. CDR3 length: 16 residues. The germline V gene has CDR1 SGHDT and CDR2 YYEEEE. V lost 4 bases to trimming and J lost 7 bases; unmatched junction nucleotides: 12. CDR3 residues: CASSLRTGAPWQPQHF. CDR3 DNA sequence: TGTGCCAGCAGCCTCCGGACAGGGGCTCCTTGGCAGCCCCAGCATTTT. The whole variable domain, remainder taken from reference TRBV5-6 and TRBJ1-5, is DAGVTQSPTHLIKTRGQQVTLRCSPKSGHDTVSWYQQALGQGPQFIFQYYEEEERQRGNFPDRFSGHQFPNYSSELNVNALLLGDSALYLCASSLRTGAPWQPQHFGDGTRLSIL.